What follows are 21 T cell receptor beta chains derived from one specimen sequenced in a study of blood T cells in healthy people across ages. Next came a second PCR, run for about 7 to 11 cycles, which used a sample-barcoded 5' primer along with a J-beta primer mix. TCRdb ran MiXCR on the 5' RACE reads and lists one entry per CDR3 protein. This sample carries roughly 1,500,000 distinct CDR3 sequences, 30% to 40% of them seen once, and the ten largest clones take about 11%. The sample comprised blood. These receptors all come from a woman in her twenties or thirties in good health.

This clonotype was found once. A much more abundant neighbour one base away suggests this may be a read error. The chain couples TRBV20-1 to TRBJ1-1; maybe TRBD1 (6 bases). Trimming cost V 5 bases and J 0 bases, with 13 bases left between them. This CDR3 contains 14 residues. Germline lookup yields CDR1 DFQATT and CDR2 SNEGSKA (reference sequence). As DNA, the CDR3 is TGCAGTGCTCAAAGGGGGGGGATGAACACTGAAGCTTTCTTT. Its protein is CSAQRGGMNTEAFF.

The chain joins TRBV5-5 to TRBJ2-5, with 7 positions matching TRBD2. The CDR3 sequence is 14 residues long. Germline V gene data show CDR1 as SGHKS and CDR2 as YYEKEE (reference sequence). The V gene end was trimmed by 4 bases and the J gene end by 5 bases; junction bases not matched to a gene: 8. CDR3 DNA sequence: TGTGCCAGCAGCCTCCAACCCGGGGGGGAGACCCAGTACTTC. It yields the protein CASSLQPGGETQYF.

Concerning this clonotype itself: An end of the junction differs from the germline gene, which may be a read error. The chain joins TRBV20-1 to TRBJ1-6, with D possibly matching TRBD1 (6 bases). Looked up from germline, CDR1 is DFQATT and CDR2 is SNEGSKA (reference sequence). The length of the CDR3 is 14 residues. CDR3 DNA: TGCGGTGCTAGAGACCAGGGGTATAATTCACCCCTCCACTTT. Its protein is CGARDQGYNSPLHF.

The chain employs TRBV9 and TRBJ1-1; a weak D match, TRBD1 (6 bases). The CDR3 has 14 amino acids. Germline CDR1 and CDR2: SGDLS and YYNGEE. V lost 4 bases, J lost 4 bases, and 14 bases lay in between. In DNA form, the CDR3 reads TGTGCCAGCAGCCGAGGGGGGGTCTCCACTGAAGCTTTCTTT. Its translation: CASSRGGVSTEAFF.

On this clonotype itself: A junction boundary mismatches the germline segment, possibly from a read error. V gene TRBV3-1 combines with J gene TRBJ1-6; 9 bases line up with TRBD1. The CDR3 extends over 17 amino acids. Germline values: CDR1 LGHDT, CDR2 YNNKEL (reference sequence). In nucleotides, the CDR3 is TGTGCTAGCAGCCAAGGACAGGGGTTTAACGGGAATTCACCCCTCCACTTT. This codes for CASSQGQGFNGNSPLHF.

As concerns this clonotype: The junction shows a germline mismatch at one end, possibly a read error. J is TRBJ2-2 and V is TRBV3-1; no firm D call. CDR1 and CDR2 from the germline V gene are LGHDT and YNNKEL (reference sequence). The CDR3 spans 15 residues. As DNA, the CDR3 is TGTGCCGGCAGCCAAGGACGGGCGAACACCGGGGAGCTGTTTTTT. Translating gives CAGSQGRANTGELFF.

This clonotype showed up just a few times. This chain links TRBV6-2 or TRBV6-3 with TRBJ2-6, with 7 bases identical to TRBD2. The CDR3 extends over 18 amino acids. Germline V gene sequence: CDR1 MNHEY, CDR2 SVGEGT. V was pared by 5 bases and J by 0 bases, with 10 bases of the junction left unmatched. The CDR3 DNA sequence: TGTGCCAGCAGTAGATGCGGCGGGAGAGGCTCTGGGGCCAACGTCCTGACTTTC. Its protein product is CASSRCGGRGSGANVLTF.

This sequence joins TRBV6-1 and TRBJ2-7, with 8 bases fitting TRBD2. The CDR3 has 14 amino acids. V dropped 2 bases and J dropped 3; count of bases not matched to a gene: 3. Per germline, CDR1 MNHNS and CDR2 SASEGT. The CDR3 DNA reads as TGTGCCAGCAGTGAAATCGGGACTAGCTACGAGCAGTACTTC. As protein: CASSEIGTSYEQYF.

CDR3 coding DNA: TGTGCCAGCAACAGCTGGACGGCGGATACGCAGTATTTT. This translates into CASNSWTADTQYF. The J gene is TRBJ2-3, the V gene TRBV27; no clear D. Trimming left V 7 bases short and J 6 bases short, with 14 bases between. This CDR3 is built from 13 residues. Per the germline V gene, CDR1 is MNHEY and CDR2 is SMNVEV (reference sequence).

The rearrangement joins TRBV27 to TRBJ2-7; a weak D match, TRBD1 (6 bases). Germline values: CDR1 MNHEY, CDR2 SMNVEV (reference sequence). The V gene lost 3 bases and the J gene lost 3 bases, with 15 bases spanning the gap. The CDR3 covers 15 residues. The CDR3 DNA reads as TGTGCCAGCAGTTTGTCCGGGACAAGGATCTACGAGCAGTACTTC. This codes for CASSLSGTRIYEQYF.

A few counts support this clonotype. The rearrangement links TRBV6-1 to TRBJ1-2; TRBD1 aligns across 7 bases. V trimming: 4 bases; J trimming: 3 bases; junction bases outside the gene matches: 8. CDR1 is MNHNS, CDR2 SASEGT, per germline. The CDR3 extends over 15 amino acids. The CDR3 protein is CASSGLTGSDYGYTF. The CDR3 bases are TGTGCCAGCAGTGGATTGACAGGGTCGGACTATGGCTACACCTTC.

Ten or more counts support this clonotype. An end of the junction differs from the germline gene, which may be a read error. The chain recombines TRBV7-9 with TRBJ2-7; 7 bases match TRBD2. The germline V gene encodes CDR1 SEHNR and CDR2 FQNEAQ (reference sequence). CDR3 length equals 13 residues. The CDR3 is CASSLGGGGEQYF. Here the CDR3 DNA reads TGCGCCAGCAGCCTTGGTGGGGGGGGCGAGCAGTACTTC.

The chain joins TRBV7-2 to TRBJ2-5; the D gene is possibly TRBD2 (6 bases). V was pared by 5 bases and J by 2 bases, with 12 bases between. Per the germline V gene, CDR1 is SGHTA and CDR2 is FQGNSA. The CDR3 runs 14 residues. CDR3 DNA sequence: TGTGCCAGCAGCCTACATAGCGGTCAAGAGACCCAGTACTTC. It codes for CASSLHSGQETQYF.

The V call is TRBV11-2, the J call TRBJ2-6, with 7 bases that match TRBD2. J was trimmed by 0 bases and V by 10 bases; bases with no gene match: 6. Germline CDR1 reads SGHAT; CDR2 reads FQNNGV. The CDR3 runs 15 residues. The CDR3 spells CANNGGISGANVLTF. The CDR3 DNA is TGTGCCAACAACGGGGGGATCTCTGGGGCCAACGTCCTGACTTTC.

This clonotype was observed a handful of times. The chain is built from TRBV20-1 and TRBJ1-1; D not certain. V was trimmed by 3 bases and J by 0 bases, leaving 8 bases between them. The CDR3 totals 13 residues. Germline V gene sequence: CDR1 DFQATT, CDR2 SNEGSKA (reference sequence). CDR3 nucleotides: TGCAGTGCTAGGGCAGCCCTGAACACTGAAGCTTTCTTT. Translated, it gives CSARAALNTEAFF.

This clonotype was counted between two and nine times. The CDR3 region is CSARDDNRIYGYTF. CDR3 DNA: TGCAGTGCTAGAGATGATAACAGAATCTATGGCTACACCTTC. This chain uses TRBV20-1 with TRBJ1-2; D is unresolved. Per germline, CDR1 DFQATT and CDR2 SNEGSKA (reference sequence). V was clipped by 0 bases and J by 4 bases, with 12 bases between them. The CDR3 is 14 amino acids.

The chain combines TRBV20-1 with TRBJ2-7, with TRBD1 matching 7 bases. The CDR3 covers 15 residues. V lost 5 bases, J lost 2 bases, and 12 bases stayed unmatched. Germline values: CDR1 DFQATT, CDR2 SNEGSKA (reference sequence). DNA for the CDR3: TGCAGTGCTCGACCCGACAGGGAAGTAACCTACGAGCAGTACTTC. Translation gives CSARPDREVTYEQYF.

This clonotype was seen a handful of times. The chain combines TRBV12-5 with TRBJ2-5; D possibly uses TRBD1 or TRBD2 (6 bases each). V was trimmed by 5 bases and J by 5 bases, leaving 18 bases between them. This CDR3 is built from 15 residues. Germline lookup yields CDR1 LGHNT and CDR2 FRNRAP. The CDR3 region is CASGNIGGPAETQYF. In DNA, the CDR3 is TGTGCTAGTGGTAACATCGGGGGCCCAGCGGAGACCCAGTACTTC.

This chain connects TRBV6-1 to TRBJ2-7, with a possible D match to TRBD1 (6 bases). The germline gives CDR1 MNHNS, CDR2 SASEGT. Trimming stripped 4 bases from V and 3 bases from J, with 22 bases between. This CDR3 is built from 17 residues. The chain's CDR3 is CASSGWDMERGFYEQYF. CDR3 bases: TGTGCCAGCAGTGGATGGGACATGGAGCGCGGCTTCTACGAGCAGTACTTC.

This clonotype was observed at least ten times. J is TRBJ2-5 and V is TRBV20-1; D gene uncertain. From germline, CDR1 is DFQATT and CDR2 SNEGSKA (reference sequence). This CDR3 has 11 amino acids. Trimming took off 3 bases at V and 4 bases at J, with 6 bases between the two ends. The CDR3 nucleotides are TGCAGTGCTAGTGGCAGAGAGACCCAGTACTTC. Its translation: CSASGRETQYF.

The chain uses TRBV5-5 and TRBJ2-1, with 9 bases lining up with TRBD2. The CDR3 consists of 17 residues. J gave up 2 bases and V 0 bases, and 6 bases lay outside the gene matches. Germline V CDR1 and CDR2: SGHKS, YYEKEE (reference sequence). The CDR3 here is CASSLAFSGGTYNEQFF. In DNA, the CDR3 is TGTGCCAGCAGCTTGGCCTTTAGCGGGGGTACCTACAATGAGCAGTTCTTC.